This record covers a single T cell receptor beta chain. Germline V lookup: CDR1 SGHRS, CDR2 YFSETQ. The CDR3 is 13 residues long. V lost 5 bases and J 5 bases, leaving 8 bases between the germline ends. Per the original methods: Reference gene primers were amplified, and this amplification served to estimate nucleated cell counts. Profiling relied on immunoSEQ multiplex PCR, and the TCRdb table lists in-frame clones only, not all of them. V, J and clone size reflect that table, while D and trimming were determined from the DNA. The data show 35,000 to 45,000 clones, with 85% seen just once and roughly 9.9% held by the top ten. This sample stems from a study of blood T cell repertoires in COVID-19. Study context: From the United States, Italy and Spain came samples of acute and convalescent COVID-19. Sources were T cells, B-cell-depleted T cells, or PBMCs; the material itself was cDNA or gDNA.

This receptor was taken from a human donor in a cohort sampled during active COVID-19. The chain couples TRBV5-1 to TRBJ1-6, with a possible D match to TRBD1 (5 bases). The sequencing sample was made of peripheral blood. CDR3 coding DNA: TGCGCCAGCAGGTGGGGGGATAATTCACCCCTCCACTTT. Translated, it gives CASRWGDNSPLHF.